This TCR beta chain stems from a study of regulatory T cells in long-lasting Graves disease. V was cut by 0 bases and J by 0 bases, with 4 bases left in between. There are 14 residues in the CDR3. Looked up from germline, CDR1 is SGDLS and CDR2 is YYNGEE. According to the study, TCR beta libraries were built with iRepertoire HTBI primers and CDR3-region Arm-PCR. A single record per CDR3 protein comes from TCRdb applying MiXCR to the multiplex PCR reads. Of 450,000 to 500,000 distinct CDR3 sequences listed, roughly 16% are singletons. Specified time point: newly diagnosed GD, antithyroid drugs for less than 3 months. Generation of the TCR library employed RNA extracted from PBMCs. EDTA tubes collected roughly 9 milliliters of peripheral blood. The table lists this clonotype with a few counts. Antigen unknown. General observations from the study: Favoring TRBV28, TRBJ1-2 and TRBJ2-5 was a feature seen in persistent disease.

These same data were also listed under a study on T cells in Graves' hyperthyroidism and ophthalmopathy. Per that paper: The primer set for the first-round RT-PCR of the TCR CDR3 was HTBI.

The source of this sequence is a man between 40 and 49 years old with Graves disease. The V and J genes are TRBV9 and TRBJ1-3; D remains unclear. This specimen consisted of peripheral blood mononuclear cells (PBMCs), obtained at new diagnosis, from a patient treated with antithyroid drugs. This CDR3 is CASSVELSGNTIYF. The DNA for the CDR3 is TGTGCCAGCAGCGTAGAACTCTCTGGAAACACCATATATTTT.